This T cell receptor beta chain appears in the sequencing data of a study of blood T cell repertoires in COVID-19. Profiling relied on immunoSEQ multiplex PCR, and the TCRdb table lists in-frame clones only, not all of them. The data show about 85,000 clones, approximately 90% seen once. V trimming: 4 bases; J trimming: 0 bases; junction bases outside the gene matches: 3. This CDR3 has 16 residues. Germline CDR1 reads LNHDA; CDR2 reads SQIVND (reference sequence). The receptor was isolated from a human donor with active COVID-19. The donor label of this sample is uncertain. Sequencing was carried out using peripheral blood. The chain is built from TRBV19 and TRBJ2-3; TRBD1 matches at 11 bases. The CDR3 DNA is TGTGCCAGTAGTACGGGACAGGGGGTAAGCACAGATACGCAGTATTTT. It yields the protein CASSTGQGVSTDTQYF.